The present TCR beta chain was sequenced within a study of a mutant IDH1 vaccine in newly diagnosed glioma. The length of the CDR3 is 14 residues. The V gene lost 3 bases and the J gene lost 4 bases, with 13 bases spanning the gap. Germline V gene sequence: CDR1 LNHNV, CDR2 YYDKDF (reference sequence). The data were produced by immunoSEQ multiplex PCR, yet TCRdb's version contains in-frame clones alone and is incomplete. The repertoire holds some 90,000 clones, with over 75% as singletons. Stated time point: baseline, week 1 (first vaccination visit). Specified treatment: pre-vaccination baseline after standard-of-care therapy.

The sample here was PBMCs, taken from a glioma patient treated with radiotherapy, temozolomide or both. The chain couples TRBV15 to TRBJ2-7; D is possibly TRBD2 (6 bases). This clonotype originated in a man aged 40-50 years with glioma. Some clones in this sample may be carry-over from other donors' samples. Here the CDR3 DNA reads TGTGCCACCAGCAGGGAGGGGATTGCGTACGAGCAGTACTTC. Encoded protein: CATSREGIAYEQYF.